These 14 T cell receptor beta chains share one sample of origin, sequenced in a study of blood T cell repertoires in COVID-19. TCRdb keeps only in-frame clones here, not all; method: immunoSEQ multiplex PCR. The data show 88,000 or so clones, with 85% to 90% seen just once and 1% to 1.5% held by the top ten. What was sequenced was PBMCs or T cells enriched from blood (not recorded which). These receptors all come from a woman aged 50 to 60 with acute COVID-19.

The chain is built from TRBV29-1 and TRBJ1-1; D is perhaps TRBD1 (5 bases). Trimming removed 3 bases at V and 3 bases at J, with 14 bases between. The V gene's germline CDR1 is SQVTM and CDR2 ANQGSEA. The CDR3 contains 14 residues. The CDR3 protein is CSVDSSRGYTEAFF. The CDR3 bases are TGCAGCGTTGATTCGTCACGGGGGTACACTGAAGCTTTCTTT.

This clone was counted only a few times. The chain joins TRBV25-1 to TRBJ2-2, with TRBD2 matching 9 bases. V shed 6 bases, J shed 4 bases, and the junction held 15 bases outside the gene matches. The CDR3 length is 18 residues. CDR1 and CDR2 from the germline V gene are MGHDK and SYGVNS. CDR3 region: CASRSPYFSGSRTGELFF. For the CDR3, the DNA is TGTGCCAGCAGGTCCCCATATTTTAGCGGGAGTCGCACCGGGGAGCTGTTTTTT.

The CDR3 coding sequence is TGTGCCAGCAGGTCGGGCAGGGCTAATGAAAAACTGTTTTTT. This gives the protein CASRSGRANEKLFF. J is TRBJ1-4 and V is TRBV27; a weak D match, TRBD1 (5 bases). V lost 6 bases and J 3 bases, leaving 11 bases between the germline ends. Per the germline V gene, CDR1 is MNHEY and CDR2 is SMNVEV (reference sequence). The CDR3 runs 14 residues.

This clone came up once. The chain links TRBV6-2 or TRBV6-3 to TRBJ1-5; 7 bases are a match to TRBD1. The CDR3 has 15 amino acids. The V segment lost 4 bases and the J segment 0 bases; nucleotides outside the gene matches: 3. The germline gives CDR1 MNHEY, CDR2 SVGEGT. The CDR3 is CASSWGQLSNQPQHF. Written as DNA, the CDR3 is TGTGCCAGCAGTTGGGGACAGCTTAGCAATCAGCCCCAGCATTTT.

The chain is built from TRBV30 and TRBJ2-7; the match to TRBD1 covers 8 bases. CDR3 length: 13 amino acids. Trimming at V came to 7 bases and at J to 4 bases, leaving 9 bases not matched to a gene. Per the germline V gene, CDR1 is GTSNPN and CDR2 is SVGIG (reference sequence). CDR3 protein: CASDRGSGYEQYF. In DNA, the CDR3 is TGTGCCTCCGACAGGGGCTCCGGGTACGAGCAGTACTTC.

The rearrangement links TRBV10-2 to TRBJ2-2, with D hard to call. This CDR3 region has 12 residues. Germline CDR1 reads WSHSY; CDR2 reads SAAADI. Deletions cut 4 bases from V and 2 bases from J, with 2 bases between. The CDR3 sequence is CASSANTGELFF. The CDR3 DNA reads as TGCGCCAGCAGTGCTAACACCGGGGAGCTGTTTTTT.

This chain joins TRBV11-3 and TRBJ2-5; tentatively, D is TRBD2 (6 bases). The V gene lost 3 bases and the J gene lost 1 base, with 15 bases spanning the gap. This CDR3 region has 16 residues. Per germline, CDR1 SGHNT and CDR2 YENEEA. In DNA, the CDR3 is TGTGCCAGCAGCTTCATAGCGGCCCGAGTCCAAGAGACCCAGTACTTC. Translated, it gives CASSFIAARVQETQYF.

The chain joins TRBV4-1 to TRBJ2-7; TRBD1 matches 8 bases. There are 14 residues in the CDR3. J gave up 3 bases and V 4 bases, and 5 bases lay outside the gene matches. Germline V gene lookup returns CDR1 MGHRA and CDR2 YSYEKL. Written as DNA, the CDR3 is TGCGCCAGCAGCCTCACAGGGGGACGCTACGAGCAGTACTTC. This sequence encodes CASSLTGGRYEQYF.

CDR3 sequence (DNA): TGTGCCAGTAGTAACAGGGGAACTAATGAAAAACTGTTTTTT. Its translation is CASSNRGTNEKLFF. The chain recombines TRBV19 with TRBJ1-4; 7 bases line up with TRBD1. Germline values: CDR1 LNHDA, CDR2 SQIVND (reference sequence). The CDR3 has 14 amino acids. J was trimmed by 1 base and V by 4 bases; bases with no gene match: 0.

The J gene is TRBJ1-1, the V gene TRBV5-1; maybe TRBD1 (5 bases). The V gene's germline CDR1 is SGHRS and CDR2 YFSETQ. The CDR3 has 15 residues. Trimming left V 4 bases short and J 0 bases short, with 13 bases between. CDR3 bases: TGCGCCAGCAGCCGCCTGACAGAAGTGAACACTGAAGCTTTCTTT. Encoded protein: CASSRLTEVNTEAFF.

As DNA, the CDR3 is TGTGCCAGCAGCCGCCCCGGAGTCGTAGGCGAAAAACTGTTTTTT. Its translation: CASSRPGVVGEKLFF. V usage is TRBV11-3 and J usage is TRBJ1-4; D not resolved. The CDR3 runs to 15 residues. Germline values: CDR1 SGHNT, CDR2 YENEEA. Trimming pared 5 bases from V and 8 bases from J, leaving 18 bases between.

The V and J genes are TRBV24-1 and TRBJ1-1, with no clear D. The CDR3 loop spans 12 amino acids. V was cut by 7 bases and J by 3 bases, with 8 bases left in between. Germline loops: CDR1 KGHDR, CDR2 SFDVKD. The CDR3 DNA sequence: TGTGCCACCAGCGATCCCGACACTGAAGCTTTCTTT. As protein: CATSDPDTEAFF.

V and J are TRBV18 and TRBJ1-1; D perhaps matches TRBD1 (6 bases). The CDR3 is 15 amino acids. Trimming cost V 0 bases and J 1 base, with 9 bases left between them. Germline lookup yields CDR1 KGHSH and CDR2 LQKENI. The CDR3 here is CASSPPGTTNTEAFF. CDR3 nucleotide sequence: TGTGCCAGCTCACCACCCGGGACAACGAACACTGAAGCTTTCTTT.

CDR3 bases: TGTGCCAGCAGCTTAGCGGACCTGATCCGGGGACTAGCGGGATACGAGCAGTACTTC. It encodes CASSLADLIRGLAGYEQYF. The rearrangement joins TRBV7-8 to TRBJ2-7; 13 bases are shared with TRBD2. The V gene's germline CDR1 is SGHVS and CDR2 FQNEAQ. This CDR3 has 19 amino acids. J was trimmed by 4 bases and V by 0 bases; bases with no gene match: 12.